This entry concerns a single T cell receptor beta chain. This record belongs to a study of blood T cell repertoires in COVID-19. Study overall: The study drew acute and convalescent COVID-19 samples from the United States, Italy and Spain. PBMCs, B-cell-depleted T cells, or T cells provided the cDNA or gDNA that made up the material.

In the authors' workflow: Reference gene primers were amplified, and this amplification served to estimate nucleated cell counts. TCRdb's copy holds only in-frame clones and misses some; the assay was immunoSEQ multiplex PCR. Clone size and V and J calls were adopted from that table, with D and trimming inferred from the DNA. The sample records about 60,000 clones, just over 85% being singletons. This CDR3 spans 17 amino acids. V lost 0 bases to trimming and J lost 1 base, with 14 bases between them. CDR1 is SGHTA, CDR2 FQGTGA, per germline. The J gene is TRBJ2-3, the V gene TRBV7-3; D might be TRBD2 (5 bases). Sequencing input: peripheral blood. The TCR was taken from a man aged 60-69 years with acute or convalescent COVID-19. CDR3 DNA sequence: TGTGCCAGCAGCTTAACGCCCCGGCTAGCAGGCACAGATACGCAGTATTTT. Translation gives CASSLTPRLAGTDTQYF.